These T cell receptor beta chains were read from a single sample in a study of blood T cell repertoires in COVID-19. The assay was immunoSEQ multiplex PCR, and TCRdb's table has in-frame clones only and misses some. The table includes over 60,000 clones, 90% detected once. Specimen: peripheral blood. The source of these receptors is a woman of 80 years or more with active or convalescent COVID-19. The CDR3 runs from the conserved cysteine through the conserved F or W. Fields, in order: clone size, J gene, D gene, V gene, CDR3 DNA, CDR3 protein. D genes are given only for firm matches. Not every row has a clone size; where given, it reads once, few, many or a size class.

. TRBJ1-6 . TRBV7-2 TGTGCCAGCAGTTATACAGTGAGCTCCTATAATTCACCCCTCCACTTT CASSYTVSSYNSPLHF
. TRBJ2-1 . TRBV9 TGTGCCAGCAGCGTAGAGCCAGCCCACCGACTATACAATGAGCAGTTCTTC CASSVEPAHRLYNEQFF
. TRBJ2-7 TRBD1 TRBV7-9 TGTGCCAGCAGCTCTGCATCGGGACAGGGTTACTACGAGCAGTACTTC CASSSASGQGYYEQYF
once TRBJ1-2 . TRBV19 TGTGCCAGTAGTATAGGTACAGGCTCCTTCTATGGCTACACCTTC CASSIGTGSFYGYTF
. TRBJ1-2 . TRBV11-2 TGTGCCAGCAGCTTAGACTTATTTTATGGCTACACCTTC CASSLDLFYGYTF
once TRBJ1-6 . TRBV7-9 TGTGCCAGCAGCTTTCCGGGACTCTCACCCCTCCACTTT CASSFPGLSPLHF
. TRBJ2-2 . TRBV28 TGTGCCAGCAGTATTACGCAGGCGACCGGGGAGCTGTTTTTT CASSITQATGELFF
. TRBJ1-1 TRBD1 TRBV18 TGTGCCAGCTCACCCGGACAGGGAATGATGGCTGAAGCTTTCTTT CASSPGQGMMAEAFF
. TRBJ2-6 . TRBV6-2/TRBV6-3 TGTGCCAGCAGTTACCCCCCTCCCTCTGGGGCCAACGTCCTGACTTTC CASSYPPPSGANVLTF
once TRBJ2-7 TRBD1 TRBV18 TGTGCCAGCTCCCTTACCTCAAGGACAGGGTTTTACGAGCAGTACTTC CASSLTSRTGFYEQYF
. TRBJ1-6 . TRBV18 TGTGCCAGCTCACCACCGGGAGGGTTATCACCCCTCCACTTT CASSPPGGLSPLHF
. TRBJ2-3 TRBD2 TRBV10-2 TGCGCCAGCAGGGCAAGCGGGGTAAAAGGAGATACGCAGTATTTT CASRASGVKGDTQYF
once TRBJ2-5 . TRBV5-1 TGCGCCAGCAGCCCTCAGGTTCTCCAAGAGACCCAGTACTTC CASSPQVLQETQYF
. TRBJ2-7 . TRBV6-5 TGTGCCAGCAAGGACAGAACCTACGAGCAGTACTTC CASKDRTYEQYF
. TRBJ2-7 TRBD1 TRBV10-1 TGCGCCAGCGAAGGGACAGGGTTCTACGAGCAGTACTTC CASEGTGFYEQYF
. TRBJ1-3 TRBD1 TRBV7-9 TGTGCCAGCAGCCCCACAGGGGGCACTGGAAACACCATATATTTT CASSPTGGTGNTIYF
. TRBJ1-1 . TRBV28 TGTGCCAGCACGAGGGCGAACACTGAAGCTTTCTTT CASTRANTEAFF
. TRBJ2-5 . TRBV21-1 TGTGCCAGCAGCAAAGGATGGACAGGGTTAAAGGTAGAGACCCAGTACTTC CASSKGWTGLKVETQYF
once TRBJ1-1 TRBD1 TRBV19 TGTGCCAGTAGTGCGTTACCGGGACAGGAAGCTTTCTTT CASSALPGQEAFF
. TRBJ1-5 . TRBV6-5 TGTGCCAGCAGTAGGGGTGGGAATCAGCCCCAGCATTTT CASSRGGNQPQHF
. TRBJ1-5 . TRBV30 TGTGCCTGGAGCGGACCAGGAGGGCCCCAGCATTTT CAWSGPGGPQHF
. TRBJ2-7 . TRBV9 TGTGCCAGCAGCGTAGAGGGGGGGCTACGGGAGCAGTACTTC CASSVEGGLREQYF
. TRBJ2-5 TRBD2 TRBV24-1 TGTGCCACCAGTGACCCACTAGCGGGGGGCGGAGAGACCCAGTACTTC CATSDPLAGGGETQYF
. TRBJ1-5 . TRBV2 TGTGCCAGCAGACCACAGGGAGTCAACAATCAGCCCCAGCATTTT CASRPQGVNNQPQHF
. TRBJ2-3 . TRBV7-9 TGTGCCAGCACCTCGATGGTCTGGGGGAGGGATACGCAGTATTTT CASTSMVWGRDTQYF
. TRBJ1-1 TRBD1 TRBV5-8 TGTGCCAGCAGCCATAGGACAGGGCGAGCTTTCTTT CASSHRTGRAFF
once TRBJ1-4 . TRBV7-9 TGTGCCAGCAGCTTTGGGACAACTAAGGGAGAAAAACTGTTTTTT CASSFGTTKGEKLFF
few TRBJ2-7 . TRBV10-3 TGTGCCATCAGTAGGGGGACCCCTGGGGAGCAGTACTTC CAISRGTPGEQYF
. TRBJ1-2 TRBD1 TRBV4-1 TGCGCCAGCAGCTTCGGACAGGCCTCTAACTATGGCTACACCTTC CASSFGQASNYGYTF
. TRBJ1-4 . TRBV28 TGTGCCACCCTAATTCAGGGTGCAACTAATGAAAAACTGTTTTTT CATLIQGATNEKLFF
. TRBJ2-2 . TRBV4-3 TGCGCCAGCAGCGAATACTCCCCGACCGGGGAGCTGTTTTTT CASSEYSPTGELFF
. TRBJ1-1 TRBD1 TRBV27 TGTGCCAGCAGCACAGGGGGGATTGAAGCTTTCTTT CASSTGGIEAFF
once TRBJ2-1 . TRBV7-6 TGTGCCAGCAGCTTAGGGGCAGGGGGAGGCAATGAGCAGTTCTTC CASSLGAGGGNEQFF
. TRBJ1-2 . TRBV18 TGTGCCAGCTCACTCCAGGACAGCACAGACCCCTCTAACTATGGCTACACCTTC CASSLQDSTDPSNYGYTF
few TRBJ1-2 TRBD1 TRBV4-1 TGCGCCAGCAGTCTTGGACAGGGGAACTATGGCTACACCTTC CASSLGQGNYGYTF
. TRBJ2-3 TRBD2 TRBV9 TGTGCCAGCAGCGTGCCCCCGGGGGGAGGAACGCAGTATTTT CASSVPPGGGTQYF
. TRBJ2-2 TRBD1 TRBV2 TGTGCCAGCAGGGACAGGGGGAGGGGGAACACCGGGGAGCTGTTTTTT CASRDRGRGNTGELFF
. TRBJ1-1 . TRBV19 TGTGCCAGTAGACTCACAGGGAACACTGAAGCTTTCTTT CASRLTGNTEAFF
. TRBJ2-7 TRBD1 TRBV29-1 TGCAGCGTTTCCCGGGACAGATACGAGCAGTACTTC CSVSRDRYEQYF
. TRBJ1-2 TRBD1 TRBV19 TGTGCCAGTACCCAAGGGGGCGACTATGGCTACACCTTC CASTQGGDYGYTF
. TRBJ1-4 . TRBV27 TGTGCCAGCAGTTTAGAAGGCAGGGTTGATGAAAAACTGTTTTTT CASSLEGRVDEKLFF
. TRBJ2-3 TRBD2 TRBV6-6 TGTGCCAGCAGTTACCCCGGGGGGACAGATACGCAGTATTTT CASSYPGGTDTQYF
. TRBJ2-7 . TRBV19 TGTGCCAGTAGTATTGGGTTAGGGGATTTCTCCTACGAGCAGTACTTC CASSIGLGDFSYEQYF
. TRBJ1-5 . TRBV28 TGTGCCAGCAGTTTGCGGCAGGGTGAAAATCAGCCCCAGCATTTT CASSLRQGENQPQHF
. TRBJ2-7 TRBD2 TRBV2 TGTGCCAGCGGCCCTGGGGGGACTAGCGGGGGCTACGAGCAGTACTTC CASGPGGTSGGYEQYF
. TRBJ1-1 . TRBV27 TGTGCCAGCAGTTTATCATGGGGCTTGGACACTGAAGCTTTCTTT CASSLSWGLDTEAFF
. TRBJ1-2 . TRBV2 TGTGCCAGCAGTGAAAGGAGGGGTGGAGCTAGGGGCTACACCTTC CASSERRGGARGYTF
once TRBJ2-5 TRBD1 TRBV9 TGTGCCAGCAGCCTAGGGACAGGGGGCTTTAGGGAGACCCAGTACTTC CASSLGTGGFRETQYF
once TRBJ1-5 TRBD1 TRBV7-9 TGTGCCAGCAGCCCTGGGACAGGGAATGCCATTAATCAGCCCCAGCATTTT CASSPGTGNAINQPQHF
. TRBJ2-1 TRBD2 TRBV9 TGTGCCAGCAATCGGGGGGAGTACAATGAGCAGTTCTTC CASNRGEYNEQFF
. TRBJ2-1 TRBD2 TRBV24-1 TGTGCCACCAGTGAACGACTAGCGGGGAGCTCCTACAATGAGCAGTTCTTC CATSERLAGSSYNEQFF
. TRBJ1-6 . TRBV18 TGTGCCAGCTCACCACCGCGGTGGGGGGGGATTTCACCCCTCCACTTT CASSPPRWGGISPLHF
. TRBJ2-2 TRBD1 TRBV6-5 TGTGCCAGCTCCCGGGACAGGGAGTTGACCGGGGAGCTGTTTTTT CASSRDRELTGELFF
. TRBJ1-2 TRBD1 TRBV4-3 TGCGCCAGCAGCCATGACAGGGGGCCGGGGTATGGCTACACCTTC CASSHDRGPGYGYTF